One sample yielded the 8 T cell receptor beta chains listed below, sequenced in a study of shared clonotypes between healthy human individuals. The protocol was immunoSEQ multiplex PCR, while the TCRdb copy is restricted to in-frame clones and leaves out a portion. The table shows under 850,000 clones, with around 77% occurring only once. The sample was memory CD4+ T cells sorted from blood. Described subset: CD45RA-negative fraction. Every receptor here comes from a young woman in good health.

The V and J genes are TRBV6-1 and TRBJ2-2, with 7 bases aligning to TRBD1. From germline, CDR1 is MNHNS and CDR2 SASEGT. The CDR3 length is 15 residues. V shed 3 bases, J shed 4 bases, and the junction held 5 bases outside the gene matches. The CDR3 region is CASSEVQGPTGELFF. The DNA of the CDR3 is TGTGCCAGCAGTGAGGTACAGGGGCCCACCGGGGAGCTGTTTTTT.

This chain uses TRBV5-1 with TRBJ1-1; D uncertain. Germline loops: CDR1 SGHRS, CDR2 YFSETQ. The CDR3 is made up of 14 amino acids. V was trimmed by 1 base and J by 2 bases, leaving 9 bases between them. The CDR3 sequence is CASSLQQYNTEAFF. In DNA, the CDR3 is TGCGCCAGCAGCTTGCAACAGTACAACACTGAAGCTTTCTTT.

The genes are TRBV27 and TRBJ1-1, with 9 positions matching TRBD1. Germline assignment: CDR1 MNHEY and CDR2 SMNVEV (reference sequence). The CDR3 runs to 18 residues. With V trimmed by 5 bases and J by 0 bases, 13 bases remained unmatched. The CDR3 region is CASSTRPDRGMMNTEAFF. In nucleotides, the CDR3 is TGTGCCAGCAGTACCCGACCGGACAGGGGAATGATGAACACTGAAGCTTTCTTT.

The V call is TRBV12-1, the J call TRBJ2-1; TRBD2, the table's D call, was not compared with the DNA. TRBV12-1 is designated a pseudogene. The CDR3 is 16 residues long. This chain's CDR3 is CASKFQSGVVYNEQFF. In DNA, the CDR3 is TGTGCCAGCAAGTTCCAAAGCGGGGTAGTCTACAATGAGCAGTTCTTC.

The V call is TRBV18, the J call TRBJ1-5, with D uncertain. The CDR3 totals 14 residues. The V gene's germline CDR1 is KGHSH and CDR2 LQKENI. Trimming stripped 3 bases from V and 1 base from J, with 7 bases between. The CDR3 DNA reads TGTGCCAGCTCACCGAATGAGAGCAATCAGCCCCAGCATTTT. Its protein is CASSPNESNQPQHF.

V gene TRBV28 combines with J gene TRBJ2-4; D possibly matches TRBD1 or TRBD2 (6 bases each). Looked up from germline, CDR1 is MDHEN and CDR2 is SYDVKM. CDR3 length: 16 residues. Trimming cost V 2 bases and J 6 bases, with 17 bases left between them. For the CDR3, the DNA is TGTGCCAGCAGTTTAACCTCCGGGGGCGCGGGAAACATTCAGTACTTC. Translating it yields CASSLTSGGAGNIQYF.

The chain joins TRBV7-9 to TRBJ2-2; TRBD2 matches 8 bases. Germline trimming cut 6 bases from V and 7 bases from J; bases unmatched to any gene: 7. Germline loops: CDR1 SEHNR, CDR2 FQNEAQ (reference sequence). The CDR3 is made up of 14 amino acids. The CDR3, as DNA: TGTGCCAGCAGTATTAGCGGGATAGGCGGGGAGCTGTTTTTT. Its protein is CASSISGIGGELFF.

The chain combines TRBV15 with TRBJ2-5, with 9 bases matching TRBD2. This CDR3 has 14 amino acids. The J segment lost 6 bases and the V segment lost 5 bases, leaving 7 bases of the junction unmatched. CDR1 is LNHNV and CDR2 is YYDKDF in the germline V gene (reference sequence). For the CDR3, the DNA is TGTGCCACCAGCGACCCTAGCGGGATCCAGACCCAGTACTTC. Translated, it gives CATSDPSGIQTQYF.